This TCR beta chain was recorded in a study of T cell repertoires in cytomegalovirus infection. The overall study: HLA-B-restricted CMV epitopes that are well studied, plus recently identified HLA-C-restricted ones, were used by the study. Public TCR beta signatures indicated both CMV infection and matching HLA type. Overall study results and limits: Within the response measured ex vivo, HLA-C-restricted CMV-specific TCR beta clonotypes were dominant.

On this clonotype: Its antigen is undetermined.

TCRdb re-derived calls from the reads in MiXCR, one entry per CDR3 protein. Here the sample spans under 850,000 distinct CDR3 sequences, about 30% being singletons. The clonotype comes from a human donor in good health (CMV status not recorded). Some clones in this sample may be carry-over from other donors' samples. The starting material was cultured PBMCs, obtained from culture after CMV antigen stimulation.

For the CDR3, the DNA is TGTGCCAGCACCCCGGACAGGGCTAACACTGAAGCTTTCTTT. It yields the protein CASTPDRANTEAFF. The chain has TRBV12-3 or TRBV12-4 and TRBJ1-1; 8 positions agree with TRBD1. The CDR3 is made up of 14 amino acids. V dropped 7 bases and J dropped 2; count of bases not matched to a gene: 6.